These 22 T cell receptor beta chains were all obtained from the same sample, sequenced in a study of patients and donors after allogeneic stem cell transplantation. TCRdb called the RT-PCR reads again in MiXCR, with one record for every CDR3 protein. The profile covers about 110,000 distinct CDR3 sequences, with less than 45% appearing a single time and around 25% taken by the ten largest. What was sequenced was blood, either unsorted or a sorted T cell fraction (not recorded which). The receptors come from a human donor who was either an allogeneic HSCT recipient or a stem cell or donor lymphocyte infusion donor (not recorded which). It is not recorded whose cells these are; they may come from a transplant donor.

This chain links TRBV5-1 with TRBJ2-1, with 12 nucleotides matching TRBD2. Germline loops: CDR1 SGHRS, CDR2 YFSETQ. V shed 3 bases, J shed 3 bases, and the junction held 1 base outside the gene matches. There are 15 residues in the CDR3. The CDR3 is CASSWGLAGYNEQFF. The CDR3, as DNA: TGCGCCAGCAGCTGGGGACTAGCGGGCTACAATGAGCAGTTCTTC.

The V call is TRBV7-9, the J call TRBJ2-6, with TRBD2 matching over 9 bases. Per the germline V gene, CDR1 is SEHNR and CDR2 is FQNEAQ (reference sequence). V lost 2 bases to trimming and J lost 0 bases; unmatched junction nucleotides: 8. This CDR3 has 19 amino acids. CDR3 DNA: TGTGCCAGCAGCTTAAGCCCGTCTAGCGGGAACTCTGGGGCCAACGTCCTGACTTTC. It specifies CASSLSPSSGNSGANVLTF.

This clonotype was picked up a small number of times. Here the CDR3 omits its conserved ending phenylalanine or tryptophan, so a read error is the likely source. No DNA is shown, since the ends of the CDR3 on it are uncertain; the CDR3 is the one TCRdb lists. The chain is built from TRBV12-3 or TRBV12-4 and TRBJ2-3; the table calls TRBD1, which could not be checked here. The CDR3 is 11 residues long, ends included. CDR3 sequence: CASTQGRSRAI.

J is TRBJ1-4 and V is TRBV30; D call uncertain. Deletions cut 2 bases from V and 7 bases from J, with 17 bases between. This CDR3 contains 15 residues. Germline CDR1 is GTSNPN and CDR2 is SVGIG (reference sequence). The CDR3 sequence is CAWSTSRVGGEKLFF. The CDR3 bases are TGTGCCTGGAGTACCTCGAGGGTTGGAGGTGAAAAACTGTTTTTT.

This rearrangement joins TRBV7-2 to TRBJ2-5; 9 bases map to TRBD1. This CDR3 is 16 amino acids long. The junction had 6 bases not matched to a gene; V was cut back by 0 bases and J by 4 bases. CDR1 and CDR2 from the germline V gene are SGHTA and FQGNSA. CDR3 sequence reads: CASSLAGTGLRETQYF. In DNA, the CDR3 is TGTGCCAGCAGCTTAGCCGGGACAGGGTTACGAGAGACCCAGTACTTC.

This clonotype was counted a few times. The chain carries TRBV12-3 or TRBV12-4 and TRBJ1-6; 9 bases fit TRBD1. V lost 4 bases, J lost 5 bases, and 15 bases stayed unmatched. The CDR3 is 19 amino acids. CDR3 DNA sequence: TGTGCCAGCAGTTCTAGACTACAGGGGGCCCATAAGAATAATTCACCCCTCCACTTT. It is translated as CASSSRLQGAHKNNSPLHF.

This sequence joins TRBV5-6 and TRBJ1-2; 9 nucleotides align to TRBD1. The J segment lost 8 bases and the V segment lost 4 bases, leaving 9 bases of the junction unmatched. The CDR3 has 14 amino acids. In germline, CDR1 is SGHDT, CDR2 YYEEEE. The CDR3 sequence is CASSATGGAGGYTF. The CDR3 DNA is TGTGCCAGCAGCGCTACAGGGGGCGCGGGCGGCTACACCTTC.

V and J are TRBV24-1 and TRBJ2-1, with D unclear. Germline values: CDR1 KGHDR, CDR2 SFDVKD. Trimming removed 4 bases at V and 3 bases at J, with 18 bases between. The CDR3 sequence is 17 residues long. The CDR3 region is CATSEPSSERFYNEQFF. The DNA for the CDR3 is TGTGCCACCAGTGAACCCTCCAGCGAGAGGTTCTACAATGAGCAGTTCTTC.

The J gene is TRBJ1-5, the V gene TRBV7-8; the match to TRBD1 covers 8 bases. Germline V gene lookup returns CDR1 SGHVS and CDR2 FQNEAQ. The V segment lost 1 base and the J segment 4 bases; nucleotides outside the gene matches: 0. This CDR3 spans 14 amino acids. The CDR3 protein is CASSLDRGNQPQHF. CDR3 bases: TGTGCCAGCAGCTTAGACAGGGGGAATCAGCCCCAGCATTTT.

CDR3 in amino acids: CASSQVRGSSGNTIYF. The CDR3 DNA reads as TGTGCCAGCAGCCAAGTTCGAGGGAGCTCTGGAAACACCATATATTTT. The J gene is TRBJ1-3, the V gene TRBV4-2; no firm D call. Per germline, CDR1 LGHNA and CDR2 YNFKEQ. The CDR3 has 16 residues. Deletions cut 1 base from V and 0 bases from J, with 10 bases between.

In its sample, this clonotype was seen a few times. The rearrangement links TRBV4-3 to TRBJ2-7; TRBD1 is a possible D gene (5 bases). The CDR3 extends over 13 amino acids. V lost 4 bases to trimming and J lost 2 bases, with 9 bases between them. Germline V gives CDR1 LGHNA, CDR2 YSLEER. CDR3 nucleotides: TGCGCCAGCAGCCTGGACATAGCCTACGAGCAGTACTTC. It translates to CASSLDIAYEQYF.

This clonotype was seen only once. The V and J genes are TRBV28 and TRBJ1-2; 7 nucleotides match TRBD1. V dropped 4 bases and J dropped 4; count of bases not matched to a gene: 12. The CDR3 extends over 16 amino acids. Germline-derived CDR1 and CDR2 are MDHEN and SYDVKM. The CDR3 loop reads CASSSRTGLGFYGYTF. The CDR3 nucleotides are TGTGCCAGCAGTTCTCGGACAGGTTTGGGTTTCTATGGCTACACCTTC.

This chain connects TRBV5-1 to TRBJ2-3; no clear D gene. Germline CDR1 is SGHRS and CDR2 is YFSETQ. Trimming took off 0 bases at V and 2 bases at J, with 7 bases between the two ends. The CDR3 spans 14 residues. CDR3 region: CASSLDSVTDTQYF. CDR3 in DNA: TGCGCCAGCAGCTTGGATTCGGTCACAGATACGCAGTATTTT.

The rearrangement uses TRBV20-1 and TRBJ1-1; D remains ambiguous. V shed 0 bases and J shed 12 bases, with 17 bases lying between them. The CDR3 has 13 residues. Germline CDR1 reads DFQATT; CDR2 reads SNEGSKA (reference sequence). As DNA, the CDR3 is TGCAGTGCTAGAGATGTGGGTATAGGCGGACCTTTCTTT. Protein product: CSARDVGIGGPFF.

The chain links TRBV6-1 to TRBJ2-1, with D maybe TRBD2 (5 bases). The germline V gene encodes CDR1 MNHNS and CDR2 SASEGT. CDR3 length: 13 residues. V gave up 5 bases and J gave up 8 bases, with 13 bases separating them. The CDR3 DNA follows: TGTGCCAGCAGTAACCCTTTGGGAGATGAGCAGTTCTTC. Translated: CASSNPLGDEQFF.

The chain combines TRBV4-3 with TRBJ2-3, with TRBD2 identical over 7 bases. Germline V lookup: CDR1 LGHNA, CDR2 YSLEER. The V and J ends lost 0 bases and 7 bases, in that order; junction bases with no gene match: 10. This CDR3 comprises 16 residues. The CDR3 loop is CASSQDGREGQYTQYF. DNA of the CDR3: TGCGCCAGCAGCCAAGATGGGAGGGAGGGCCAGTATACGCAGTATTTT.

J is TRBJ1-1 and V is TRBV29-1; 7 bases fit TRBD1. The CDR3 sequence is 11 residues long. J was trimmed by 11 bases and V by 4 bases; bases with no gene match: 7. Per germline, CDR1 SQVTM and CDR2 ANQGSEA. The DNA for the CDR3 is TGCAGCGTTGTACAGGGGCCCGTGGCTTTCTTT. This encodes CSVVQGPVAFF.

The chain joins TRBV6-2 or TRBV6-3 to TRBJ2-3; tentative D call: TRBD2 (6 bases). The CDR3 runs to 17 residues. With 4 bases removed from V and 2 bases from J, the gap between germline ends came to 19 bases. CDR1 and CDR2 from the germline V gene are MNHEY and SVGEGT. Here the CDR3 reads CASSSGGAYRFTDTQYF. The CDR3, as DNA: TGTGCCAGCAGTTCGGGCGGGGCATACCGTTTCACAGATACGCAGTATTTT.

This clonotype was found a few times. The CDR3: CASSLSLSSGANVLTF. CDR3 nucleotides: TGCGCCAGCAGCTTGTCACTGTCCTCTGGGGCCAACGTCCTGACTTTC. The chain joins TRBV5-1 to TRBJ2-6; unclear D gene. Germline CDR1 is SGHRS and CDR2 is YFSETQ. The V end was cut by 1 base, the J end by 0 bases, with 8 bases between. The CDR3 is 16 residues long.

The V gene is TRBV7-9, the J gene TRBJ1-1; 9 nucleotides align to TRBD1. This CDR3 comprises 15 residues. The V and J ends lost 5 bases and 0 bases, in that order; junction bases with no gene match: 4. Germline assignment: CDR1 SEHNR and CDR2 FQNEAQ (reference sequence). CDR3 nucleotides: TGTGCCAGCAGCAAAACAGGGGGCGTGAACACTGAAGCTTTCTTT. This sequence encodes CASSKTGGVNTEAFF.

This clonotype turned up a few times. This chain uses TRBV12-3 or TRBV12-4 with TRBJ2-7; TRBD1 matches 10 bases. This CDR3 is built from 15 residues. The trim removed 5 bases at V and 0 bases at J, leaving 4 bases unmatched. CDR3 amino acids: CASSRGQGLSYEQYF. In nucleotides, the CDR3 is TGTGCCAGCAGTAGGGGACAGGGGCTCTCCTACGAGCAGTACTTC.

Here the CDR3 reads CASSQDPIAGDRVNEQFF. The CDR3 DNA reads TGCGCCAGCAGCCAAGACCCTATAGCGGGAGACAGGGTCAATGAGCAGTTCTTC. The J gene is TRBJ2-1, the V gene TRBV4-3, with 9 bases matching TRBD2. Germline values: CDR1 LGHNA, CDR2 YSLEER. Trimming took 0 bases from V and 6 from J; bases not matched to a gene: 12. The CDR3 contains 18 residues.